Listed below are T cell receptor beta chains from one sample, sequenced in a study of Graves' ophthalmopathy and Graves' hyperthyroidism. Using its own MiXCR run on the multiplex PCR reads, TCRdb lists one record per CDR3 protein. Here the sample spans 40,000 to 45,000 distinct CDR3 sequences, about 51% being singletons. Sequencing input: peripheral blood. Receptors originate from an adult man with Graves' ophthalmopathy. The CDR3 runs from the conserved cysteine through the conserved F or W. A D gene is named only where the DNA matches it firmly. The size of a clone is reported for some rows only, either as once, few or many, or as a class for expanded clones.

>TRBV4-1|many|TRBJ2-5|TRBD2
CASSQDQGVAGGHQETQYF
TGCGCCAGCAGCCAAGACCAAGGGGTAGCGGGGGGGCATCAAGAGACCCAGTACTTC
>TRBV6-1|many|TRBJ1-2|TRBD1
CASGTGFAYGYTF
TGTGCCAGCGGGACAGGGTTTGCTTATGGCTACACCTTC
>TRBV5-5|.|TRBJ2-7|TRBD1
CASSQGQSYEQYF
TGTGCCAGCAGCCAGGGACAGTCCTACGAGCAGTACTTC
>TRBV24-1|few|TRBJ1-4|.
CATSDFPNGEKLFF
TGTGCCACCAGTGATTTCCCGAACGGAGAAAAACTGTTTTTT
>TRBV5-1|many|TRBJ2-1|.
CASSPQRSSYNEQFF
TGCGCCAGCAGCCCCCAGAGGAGCTCCTACAATGAGCAGTTCTTC
>TRBV6-1|many|TRBJ1-6|.
CASSEDRFDRSPLHF
TGTGCCAGCAGTGAAGACCGATTCGATCGCTCACCCCTCCACTTT
>TRBV7-2|many|TRBJ2-1|.
CASSLKGSYNEQFF
TGTGCCAGCAGCTTAAAGGGCTCCTACAATGAGCAGTTCTTC
>TRBV20-1|.|TRBJ2-6|.
CSARELSGANVLTF
TGCAGTGCTAGAGAGCTCTCTGGGGCCAACGTCCTGACTTTC
>TRBV7-6|.|TRBJ2-7|TRBD2
CASSLMPGLAGAYEQYF
TGTGCCAGCAGCTTAATGCCGGGACTAGCGGGGGCCTACGAGCAGTACTTC
>TRBV7-9|medium-sized|TRBJ1-2|.
CASSLKAGSGYTF
TGTGCCAGCAGCTTAAAGGCAGGGAGTGGCTACACCTTC
>TRBV30|few|TRBJ1-4|.
CAWSKAINEKLFF
TGTGCCTGGAGTAAAGCGATTAATGAAAAACTGTTTTTT
>TRBV28|.|TRBJ2-7|.
CASSLRGLPYEQYF
TGTGCCAGCAGTCTGAGGGGTCTGCCCTACGAGCAGTACTTC
>TRBV28|few|TRBJ2-3|.
CASSLGGYQGDTQYF
TGTGCCAGCAGTTTGGGAGGATACCAAGGGGATACGCAGTATTTT
>TRBV24-1|medium-sized|TRBJ1-2|TRBD1
CAIETGTGVGYTF
TGTGCCATCGAAACCGGGACAGGGGTCGGCTACACCTTC
>TRBV7-3|many|TRBJ2-5|TRBD1
CASSPLGQGRETQYF
TGTGCCAGCAGCCCACTAGGACAGGGCAGAGAGACCCAGTACTTC
>TRBV6-5|many|TRBJ1-2|.
CATHGGGAARGYTF
TGTGCCACTCATGGCGGGGGCGCGGCGCGTGGCTACACCTTC
>TRBV20-1|many|TRBJ2-7|.
CSARVEKGVTQPREQYF
TGCAGTGCTAGAGTGGAAAAAGGGGTAACCCAGCCCCGGGAGCAGTACTTC
>TRBV5-1|.|TRBJ2-7|TRBD2
CASSLGTSGTYEQYF
TGCGCCAGCAGCTTAGGGACTAGCGGGACATACGAGCAGTACTTC
>TRBV20-1|.|TRBJ2-1|.
CSARGQIDTQFF
TGCAGTGCTAGAGGGCAGATAGATACGCAGTTCTTC
>TRBV7-2|medium-sized|TRBJ2-1|.
CASSLNAGSYNEQFF
TGTGCCAGCAGCTTAAACGCAGGGTCCTACAATGAGCAGTTCTTC
>TRBV7-2|.|TRBJ1-1|.
CASSPFGRNTEAFF
TGTGCCAGCAGCCCCTTCGGCAGGAACACTGAAGCTTTCTTT
>TRBV12-3/TRBV12-4|many|TRBJ2-2|.
CASSPSRTTGELFF
TGTGCCAGCAGTCCGTCTAGGACCACCGGGGAGCTGTTTTTT
>TRBV11-2|many|TRBJ1-2|.
CASRSSGGGGYTF
TGTGCCAGCAGATCCAGCGGGGGCGGGGGCTACACCTTC
>TRBV12-3/TRBV12-4|many|TRBJ2-3|TRBD2
CASSYGGVAGVGTQYF
TGTGCCAGCAGTTACGGAGGGGTAGCGGGGGTTGGTACGCAGTATTTT
>TRBV27|many|TRBJ1-2|.
CASRDPGGPGYTF
TGTGCCAGCAGGGATCCGGGGGGCCCCGGCTACACCTTC
>TRBV20-1|.|TRBJ1-2|.
CSARPFSRGDGYTF
TGCAGTGCCAGACCTTTCTCCAGGGGTGACGGCTACACCTTC
>TRBV5-6|many|TRBJ1-5|TRBD1
CASSFYDRGNQPQHF
TGTGCCAGCAGCTTCTACGACAGGGGTAATCAGCCCCAGCATTTT
>TRBV6-1|.|TRBJ2-5|.
CASSESGAGWETQYF
TGTGCCAGCAGTGAATCTGGGGCAGGTTGGGAGACCCAGTACTTC
>TRBV25-1|.|TRBJ1-2|.
CASSEGKGGGYGYTF
TGTGCCAGCAGTGAAGGTAAGGGTGGGGGCTATGGCTACACCTTC
>TRBV2|medium-sized|TRBJ1-6|.
CASSTTWESPLHF
TGTGCCAGCAGCACGACTTGGGAGTCACCCCTCCACTTT
>TRBV11-1|.|TRBJ1-2|TRBD1
CASSLNRGRVVETGATYGYTF
TGTGCCAGCAGCTTAAACAGGGGGCGGGTGGTAGAGACAGGGGCGACCTATGGCTACACCTTC
>TRBV7-2|.|TRBJ1-5|TRBD1
CASSLDRGGPPSQPQHF
TGTGCCAGCAGCTTGGACAGGGGGGGACCTCCCTCCCAGCCCCAGCATTTT
>TRBV10-3|once|TRBJ2-3|.
CAITSSYGFTDTQYF
TGTGCCATCACTAGCAGTTACGGTTTCACAGATACGCAGTATTTT
>TRBV6-5|many|TRBJ2-7|.
CASSWGPGSVEQYF
TGTGCCAGCAGTTGGGGGCCGGGGTCGGTGGAGCAGTACTTC
>TRBV6-1|many|TRBJ1-2|.
CASVRGFGYTF
TGTGCCAGCGTAAGAGGGTTCGGCTACACCTTC
>TRBV5-8|many|TRBJ2-3|TRBD1
CASSSPPAPDRLPDSTDTQYF
TGTGCCAGCAGCTCCCCACCCGCGCCGGACAGGCTCCCAGATAGCACAGATACGCAGTATTTT
>TRBV19|many|TRBJ2-1|.
CASSPERFGSGQFF
TGTGCCAGTAGCCCTGAGCGGTTTGGGAGCGGGCAGTTCTTC
>TRBV6-1|.|TRBJ2-7|TRBD1
CASSEATGGSYEQYF
TGTGCCAGCAGTGAAGCGACAGGGGGCTCCTACGAGCAGTACTTC
>TRBV9|many|TRBJ2-2|.
CASSPSGAGELFF
TGTGCCAGCAGCCCATCAGGGGCCGGGGAGCTGTTTTTT
>TRBV20-1|.|TRBJ2-7|.
CSAPPRTEQYF
TGCAGTGCTCCGCCCCGGACTGAGCAGTACTTC
>TRBV12-3/TRBV12-4|many|TRBJ2-2|.
CAITRGGPQFNTGELFF
TGTGCCATTACGAGGGGCGGGCCTCAATTTAACACCGGGGAGCTGTTTTTT
>TRBV2|many|TRBJ1-5|.
CASRRGRRNQPQHF
TGTGCCAGCAGGCGGGGGCGGAGGAATCAGCCCCAGCATTTT
>TRBV12-3/TRBV12-4|.|TRBJ2-5|.
CASSFGGETQYF
TGTGCCAGCAGTTTTGGGGGTGAGACCCAGTACTTC